This T cell receptor beta chain originates from a study of molecular identifiers for immune sequencing clone quantification. Overall study findings and caveats: Among around 970,000 naive cells, spiked Jurkat TCR RNA from a single cell was reportedly detectable.

TCRdb called the PCR reads again in MiXCR, with one record for every CDR3 protein. The profile covers some 580,000 distinct CDR3 sequences, with about 25% appearing a single time and about 0.8% taken by the ten largest. This clonotype has ten or more counts. Its antigen is currently unknown. This CDR3 has 14 amino acids. V was clipped by 5 bases and J by 6 bases, with 17 bases between them. The V gene's germline CDR1 is MNHEY and CDR2 SVGEGT. The sample was naive CD8+ T cells from blood, with Jurkat cell RNA spiked in. Specified subset: FACS-sorted CD8+CD4-CCR7+CD45RA+ naive T cells. The chain combines TRBV6-2 or TRBV6-3 with TRBJ2-7, with a tentative D call TRBD2 (6 bases). This TCR was recovered from a human donor in good health. Some libraries in this study had Jurkat cell RNA spiked in. The CDR3 reads CASSAWRETSEQYF. The CDR3 region has the DNA TGTGCCAGCAGTGCCTGGAGGGAGACGTCCGAGCAGTACTTC.